The 5 T cell receptor beta chains listed next were all sequenced from one sample in a study of shared T cell receptors in the human thymus. Only in-frame clones appear in the TCRdb table, and some are missing; sequencing was by immunoSEQ multiplex PCR. The sample records 700,000 to 750,000 clones, 70% to 90% being singletons. In addition, the sample was reused for a study of human thymus T cells.

Sequencing input: thymocytes. The receptor set was obtained from a girl under two years old with a congenital heart defect.

This chain uses TRBV28 with TRBJ1-1; D unresolved. Between the trimmed V and J ends, which lost 5 bases and 11 bases, there was a span of 9 bases. CDR3 length: 10 amino acids. Germline V gene lookup returns CDR1 MDHEN and CDR2 SYDVKM. In DNA form, the CDR3 reads TGTGCCAGCAGTCGCGGTAGGGCTTTCTTT. This encodes CASSRGRAFF.

The chain uses TRBV5-5 and TRBJ2-3; the D is unclear. Germline CDR1 is SGHKS and CDR2 is YYEKEE (reference sequence). Trimming stripped 0 bases from V and 4 bases from J, with 12 bases between. This CDR3 has 15 amino acids. This CDR3 reads CASSLARFNSDTQYF. In nucleotides, the CDR3 is TGTGCCAGCAGCTTGGCCAGGTTTAACTCAGATACGCAGTATTTT.

This clone appeared a few times. V is TRBV7-6 and J is TRBJ2-3, with D maybe TRBD1 (6 bases). The CDR3 covers 18 residues. The germline CDR1 and CDR2 sequences are SGHVS and FNYEAQ. V was cut by 5 bases and J by 2 bases, with 23 bases left in between. CDR3 sequence reads: CASSHQILEWGHTDTQYF. The CDR3 bases are TGTGCCAGCAGCCACCAGATTCTCGAGTGGGGACACACAGATACGCAGTATTTT.

As concerns this clone: This sample includes further DNA sequences coding for the same CDR3. The V gene is TRBV6-5, the J gene TRBJ1-1; 10 bases line up with TRBD1. V was pared by 5 bases and J by 5 bases, with 5 bases of the junction left unmatched. The CDR3 totals 14 residues. Germline-derived CDR1 and CDR2 are MNHEY and SVGAGI. CDR3 sequence: CASSPGQGGTEAFF. Written as DNA, the CDR3 is TGTGCCAGCAGTCCAGGACAGGGGGGAACTGAAGCTTTCTTT.

The chain joins TRBV4-2 to TRBJ1-4, with D uncertain. Trimming took off 4 bases at V and 8 bases at J, with 11 bases between the two ends. Germline V CDR1 and CDR2: LGHNA, YNFKEQ. CDR3 length equals 13 residues. The CDR3 nucleotides are TGTGCCAGCAGCCGGAGAGGAGGAGAAAAACTGTTTTTT. It translates to CASSRRGGEKLFF.